These T cell receptor beta chains were read from a single sample in a study of blood T cell repertoires in COVID-19. Data came from immunoSEQ multiplex PCR; TCRdb stores just in-frame clones and leaves some out. The sample carries some 160,000 clones, 83% recorded once. Specimen: peripheral blood. The source of these receptors is a woman aged 70-85 years who had recovered from COVID-19. Each CDR3 is given with its conserved first and last residue. D genes are given only for firm matches. Rows may omit the clone size; those that give it use once, few, many or a size class.

d_call: NA
cdr3_length: 14
v_call: TRBV27
clone_size: NA
j_call: TRBJ1-5
cdr3_aa: CASSLLGLNQPQHF
cdr3_nt: TGTGCCAGCAGTTTATTGGGGCTCAATCAGCCCCAGCATTTT

d_call: NA
cdr3_length: 13
v_call: TRBV3-1/TRBV3-2
clone_size: NA
j_call: TRBJ2-7
cdr3_aa: CASSQGGGAEQYF
cdr3_nt: TGTGCCAGCAGCCAAGGAGGCGGCGCCGAGCAGTACTTC

d_call: NA
cdr3_length: 13
v_call: TRBV6-1
clone_size: NA
j_call: TRBJ2-7
cdr3_aa: CASSPRQTYEQYF
cdr3_nt: TGTGCCAGCAGTCCCCGACAGACCTACGAGCAGTACTTC

d_call: NA
cdr3_length: 17
v_call: TRBV6-7
clone_size: NA
j_call: TRBJ1-2
cdr3_aa: CASSPDLGHPGNYGYTF
cdr3_nt: TGTGCCAGCAGCCCCGACCTGGGGCACCCGGGTAACTATGGCTACACCTTC

d_call: TRBD2
cdr3_length: 14
v_call: TRBV29-1
clone_size: NA
j_call: TRBJ2-7
cdr3_aa: CSVVAGGLGDEQYF
cdr3_nt: TGCAGCGTTGTGGCGGGGGGGCTAGGCGACGAGCAGTACTTC

d_call: TRBD2
cdr3_length: 14
v_call: TRBV9
clone_size: NA
j_call: TRBJ2-3
cdr3_aa: CASSPRGGTDTQYF
cdr3_nt: TGTGCCAGCAGCCCCCGCGGGGGGACAGATACGCAGTATTTT

d_call: NA
cdr3_length: 15
v_call: TRBV7-3
clone_size: once
j_call: TRBJ2-7
cdr3_aa: CASSISASGSYEQYF
cdr3_nt: TGTGCCAGCAGCATTAGCGCCTCGGGGTCCTACGAGCAGTACTTC

d_call: NA
cdr3_length: 15
v_call: TRBV7-2
clone_size: NA
j_call: TRBJ1-2
cdr3_aa: CASSLFVELKDGYTF
cdr3_nt: TGTGCCAGCAGCTTATTTGTGGAGCTAAAGGATGGCTACACCTTC

d_call: TRBD1
cdr3_length: 12
v_call: TRBV19
clone_size: NA
j_call: TRBJ2-1
cdr3_aa: CASSLTGGSKFF
cdr3_nt: TGTGCCAGTAGTTTGACAGGGGGTTCGAAGTTCTTC

d_call: TRBD2
cdr3_length: 16
v_call: TRBV10-3
clone_size: NA
j_call: TRBJ2-1
cdr3_aa: CAISSPAGLAYNEQFF
cdr3_nt: TGTGCCATCAGTTCACCGGCGGGACTAGCCTACAATGAGCAGTTCTTC

d_call: TRBD1
cdr3_length: 14
v_call: TRBV18
clone_size: NA
j_call: TRBJ1-1
cdr3_aa: CASSPSYRGSEAFF
cdr3_nt: TGTGCCAGCTCACCCTCATACAGGGGATCTGAAGCTTTCTTT

d_call: TRBD2
cdr3_length: 15
v_call: TRBV7-3
clone_size: NA
j_call: TRBJ2-1
cdr3_aa: CASSSTRASGGEQFF
cdr3_nt: TGTGCCAGCAGCTCAACGCGGGCTAGCGGGGGTGAGCAGTTCTTC

d_call: TRBD1
cdr3_length: 15
v_call: TRBV25-1
clone_size: NA
j_call: TRBJ1-4
cdr3_aa: CASSEWDRTVEKLFF
cdr3_nt: TGTGCCAGCAGTGAATGGGACAGGACGGTTGAAAAACTGTTTTTT

d_call: TRBD1
cdr3_length: 16
v_call: TRBV9
clone_size: NA
j_call: TRBJ2-3
cdr3_aa: CASSPGQGAFTDTQYF
cdr3_nt: TGTGCCAGCAGCCCCGGGCAGGGGGCCTTCACAGATACGCAGTATTTT

d_call: NA
cdr3_length: 16
v_call: TRBV5-1
clone_size: NA
j_call: TRBJ2-6
cdr3_aa: CASAPDRPSGANVLTF
cdr3_nt: TGCGCCAGCGCACCCGACAGACCTTCTGGGGCCAACGTCCTGACTTTC

d_call: TRBD1
cdr3_length: 15
v_call: TRBV18
clone_size: NA
j_call: TRBJ2-7
cdr3_aa: CASSPGQVGSYEQYF
cdr3_nt: TGTGCCAGCTCACCGGGACAGGTGGGCTCCTACGAGCAGTACTTC